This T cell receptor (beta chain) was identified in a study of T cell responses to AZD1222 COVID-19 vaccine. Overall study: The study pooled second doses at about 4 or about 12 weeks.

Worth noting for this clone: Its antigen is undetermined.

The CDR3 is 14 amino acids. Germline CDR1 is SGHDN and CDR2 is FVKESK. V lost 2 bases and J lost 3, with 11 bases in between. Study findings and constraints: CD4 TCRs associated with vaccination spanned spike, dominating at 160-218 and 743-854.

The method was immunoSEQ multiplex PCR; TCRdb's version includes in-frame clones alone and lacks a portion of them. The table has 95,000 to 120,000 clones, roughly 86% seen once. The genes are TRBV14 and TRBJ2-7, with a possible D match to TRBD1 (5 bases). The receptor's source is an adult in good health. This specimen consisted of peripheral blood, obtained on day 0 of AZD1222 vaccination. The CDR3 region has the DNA TGTGCCAGCAGCCAACCGACAGAAAACTACGAGCAGTACTTC. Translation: CASSQPTENYEQYF.